This T cell receptor (beta chain) was identified during a study of blood T cells in healthy people across ages. Sample-barcoded 5' priming and a J-beta primer mix drove a second PCR of roughly 6 to 12 cycles. Each cDNA was tagged by a template-switch adaptor containing 12 random nucleotides. TCRdb re-called the 5' RACE reads through MiXCR, storing one row per CDR3 protein. The repertoire includes about 1.7 million distinct CDR3 sequences, about 30% of them detected once, and roughly 8% sits in the top ten. Germline CDR1 SGDLS, CDR2 YYNGEE. CDR3 length equals 14 residues. This clonotype has only a few counts. Relative to the germline gene, one junction end is altered; a read error may explain this. Roughly 10 milliliters of peripheral blood were drawn from each donor.

Sequencing was done on a sample of blood. The chain employs TRBV9 and TRBJ2-7; D possibly matches TRBD1 or TRBD2 (5 bases each). The TCR comes from a woman aged 25-40 years in good health. The CDR3 protein is CASSVAGGGDEQYF. The CDR3 DNA reads TGTGCCAGTAGCGTGGCTGGGGGTGGCGACGAGCAGTACTTC. Together with reference TRBV9 and TRBJ2-7, the CDR3 gives the full variable domain: DSGVTQTPKHLITATGQRVTLRCSPRSGDLSVYWYQQSLDQGLQFLIQYYNGEERAKGNILERFSAQQFPDLHSELNLSSLELGDSALYFCASSVAGGGDEQYFGPGTRLTVT.